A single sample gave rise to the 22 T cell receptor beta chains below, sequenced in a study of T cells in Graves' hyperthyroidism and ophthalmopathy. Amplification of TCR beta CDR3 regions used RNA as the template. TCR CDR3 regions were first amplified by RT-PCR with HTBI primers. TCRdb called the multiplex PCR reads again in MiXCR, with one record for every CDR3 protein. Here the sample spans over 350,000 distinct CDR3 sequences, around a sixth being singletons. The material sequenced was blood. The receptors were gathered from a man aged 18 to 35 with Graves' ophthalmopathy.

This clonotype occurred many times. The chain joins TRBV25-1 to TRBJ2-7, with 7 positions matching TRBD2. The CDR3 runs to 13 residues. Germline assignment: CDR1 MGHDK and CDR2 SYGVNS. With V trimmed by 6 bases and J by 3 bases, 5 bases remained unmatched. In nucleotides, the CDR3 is TGTGCCAGCAGGGGGAGGGGCCTCTACGAGCAGTACTTC. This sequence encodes CASRGRGLYEQYF.

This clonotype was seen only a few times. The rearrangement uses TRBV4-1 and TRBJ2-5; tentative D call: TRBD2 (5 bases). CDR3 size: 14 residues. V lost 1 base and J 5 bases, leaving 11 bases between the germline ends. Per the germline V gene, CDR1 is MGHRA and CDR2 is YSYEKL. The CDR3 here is CASSQGRGDETQYF. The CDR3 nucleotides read TGCGCCAGCAGCCAAGGTCGGGGAGATGAGACCCAGTACTTC.

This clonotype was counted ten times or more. This CDR3 is CASSYLAGEVNEQFF. For the CDR3, the DNA is TGTGCCAGCAGTTACCTAGCGGGGGAAGTAAATGAGCAGTTCTTC. The chain recombines TRBV6-2 or TRBV6-3 with TRBJ2-1, with 10 nucleotides matching TRBD2. Per the germline V gene, CDR1 is MNHEY and CDR2 is SVGEGT. V trimming: 2 bases; J trimming: 7 bases; junction bases outside the gene matches: 5. The CDR3 consists of 15 residues.

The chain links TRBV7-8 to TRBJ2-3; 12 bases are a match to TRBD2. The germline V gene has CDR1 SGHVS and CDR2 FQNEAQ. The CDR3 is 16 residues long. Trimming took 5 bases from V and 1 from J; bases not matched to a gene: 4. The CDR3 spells CASSPLAGGRTDTQYF. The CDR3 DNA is TGTGCCAGCAGCCCCCTAGCGGGGGGGCGCACAGATACGCAGTATTTT.

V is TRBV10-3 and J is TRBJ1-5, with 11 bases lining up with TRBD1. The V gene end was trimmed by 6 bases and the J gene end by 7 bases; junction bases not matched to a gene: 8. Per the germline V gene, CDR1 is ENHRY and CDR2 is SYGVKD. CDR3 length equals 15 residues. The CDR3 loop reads CAISPGTGGEQPQHF. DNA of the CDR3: TGTGCCATCAGCCCCGGGACAGGGGGTGAACAGCCCCAGCATTTT.

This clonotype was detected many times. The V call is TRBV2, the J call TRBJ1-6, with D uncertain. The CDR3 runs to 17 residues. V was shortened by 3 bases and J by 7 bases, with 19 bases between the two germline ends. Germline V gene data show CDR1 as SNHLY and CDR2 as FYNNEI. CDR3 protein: CASSDFPGSGLNSPLHF. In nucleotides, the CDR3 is TGTGCCAGCAGTGATTTCCCAGGATCCGGTCTAAATTCACCCCTCCACTTT.

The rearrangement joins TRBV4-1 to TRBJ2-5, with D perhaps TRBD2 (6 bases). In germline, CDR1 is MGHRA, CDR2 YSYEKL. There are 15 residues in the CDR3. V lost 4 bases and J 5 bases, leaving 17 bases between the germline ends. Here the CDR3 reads CASSPPTAEGETQYF. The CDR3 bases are TGCGCCAGCAGCCCCCCTACAGCGGAGGGGGAGACCCAGTACTTC.

In nucleotides, the CDR3 is TGTGCCAGCAGCCCCTGGGACAGGGCCCACTATGGCTACACCTTC. This encodes CASSPWDRAHYGYTF. The rearrangement joins TRBV5-6 to TRBJ1-2; 9 bases fit TRBD1. V was clipped by 4 bases and J by 3 bases; unmatched bases: 7. The CDR3 is made up of 15 amino acids. Looked up from germline, CDR1 is SGHDT and CDR2 is YYEEEE.

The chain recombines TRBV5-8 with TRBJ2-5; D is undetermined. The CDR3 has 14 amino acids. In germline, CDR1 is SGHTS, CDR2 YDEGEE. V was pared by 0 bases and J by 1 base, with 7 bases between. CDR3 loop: CASSLAGFQETQYF. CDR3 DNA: TGTGCCAGCAGCTTGGCTGGGTTCCAAGAGACCCAGTACTTC.

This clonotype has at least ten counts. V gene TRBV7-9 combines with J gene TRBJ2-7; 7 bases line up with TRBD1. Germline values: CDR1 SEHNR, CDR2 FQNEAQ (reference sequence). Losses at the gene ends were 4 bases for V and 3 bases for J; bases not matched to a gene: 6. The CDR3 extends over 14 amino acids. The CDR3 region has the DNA TGTGCCAGCAGCTCAAGACGGGACAGCTACGAGCAGTACTTC. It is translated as CASSSRRDSYEQYF.

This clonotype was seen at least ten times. CDR3 nucleotides: TGTGCCAGCAGTGAAGTTGGGGGTTCCTACGAGCAGTACTTC. Amino acids: CASSEVGGSYEQYF. The chain links TRBV6-1 to TRBJ2-7, with D perhaps matching TRBD1 or TRBD2 (5 bases each). CDR1 is MNHNS, CDR2 SASEGT, per germline. V was trimmed by 1 base and J by 1 base, leaving 8 bases between them. The CDR3 has 14 amino acids.

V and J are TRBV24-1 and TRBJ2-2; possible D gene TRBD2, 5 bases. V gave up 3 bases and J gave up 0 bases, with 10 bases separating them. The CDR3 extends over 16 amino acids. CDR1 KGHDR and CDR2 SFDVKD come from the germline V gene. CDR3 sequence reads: CATSDRTFANTGELFF. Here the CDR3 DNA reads TGTGCCACCAGTGATCGGACTTTCGCGAACACCGGGGAGCTGTTTTTT.

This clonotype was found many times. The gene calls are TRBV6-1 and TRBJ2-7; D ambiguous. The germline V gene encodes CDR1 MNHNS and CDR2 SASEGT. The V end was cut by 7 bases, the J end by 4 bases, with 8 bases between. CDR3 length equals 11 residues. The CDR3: CASNGFYEQYF. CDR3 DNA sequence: TGTGCCAGCAACGGGTTTTACGAGCAGTACTTC.

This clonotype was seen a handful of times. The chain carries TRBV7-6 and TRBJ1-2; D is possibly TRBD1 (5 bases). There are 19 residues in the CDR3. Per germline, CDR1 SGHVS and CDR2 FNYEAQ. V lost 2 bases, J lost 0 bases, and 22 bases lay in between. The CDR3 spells CASSLFLAGPHEANYGYTF. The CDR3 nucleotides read TGTGCCAGCAGCTTATTCTTGGCGGGGCCCCACGAAGCTAACTATGGCTACACCTTC.

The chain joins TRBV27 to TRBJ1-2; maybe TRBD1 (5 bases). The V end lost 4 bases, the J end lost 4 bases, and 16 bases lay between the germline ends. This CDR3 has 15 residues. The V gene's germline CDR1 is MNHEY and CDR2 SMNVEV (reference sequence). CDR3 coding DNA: TGTGCCAGCAGTTCCCCGGGACCGAGCGCCTATGGCTACACCTTC. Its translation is CASSSPGPSAYGYTF.

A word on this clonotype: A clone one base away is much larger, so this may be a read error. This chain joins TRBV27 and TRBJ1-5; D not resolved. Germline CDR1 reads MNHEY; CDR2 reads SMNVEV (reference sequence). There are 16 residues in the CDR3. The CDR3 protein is CASSWSGSYSDQPQHF. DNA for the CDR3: TGTGCCAGCAGTTGGTCCGGGAGCTATAGCGATCAGCCCCAGCATTTT.

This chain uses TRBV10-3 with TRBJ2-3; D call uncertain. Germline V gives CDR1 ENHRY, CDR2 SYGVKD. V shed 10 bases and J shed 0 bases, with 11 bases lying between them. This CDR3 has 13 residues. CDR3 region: CATLYSSTDTQYF. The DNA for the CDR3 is TGTGCCACCCTCTACTCAAGCACAGATACGCAGTATTTT.

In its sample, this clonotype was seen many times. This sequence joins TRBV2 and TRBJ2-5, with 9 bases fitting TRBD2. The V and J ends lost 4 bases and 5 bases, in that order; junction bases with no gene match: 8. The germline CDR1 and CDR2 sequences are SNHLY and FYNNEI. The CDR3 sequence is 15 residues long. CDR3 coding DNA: TGTGCCAGCAGTGCAAAGCGGGGGGCCTGGGAGACCCAGTACTTC. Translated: CASSAKRGAWETQYF.

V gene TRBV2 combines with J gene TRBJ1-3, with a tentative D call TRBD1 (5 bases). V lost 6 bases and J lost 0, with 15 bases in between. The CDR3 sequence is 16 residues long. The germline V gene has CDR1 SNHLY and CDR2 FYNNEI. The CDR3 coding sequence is TGTGCCAGCAGCGCCGTCTCGGGGGGCTCTGGAAACACCATATATTTT. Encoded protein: CASSAVSGGSGNTIYF.

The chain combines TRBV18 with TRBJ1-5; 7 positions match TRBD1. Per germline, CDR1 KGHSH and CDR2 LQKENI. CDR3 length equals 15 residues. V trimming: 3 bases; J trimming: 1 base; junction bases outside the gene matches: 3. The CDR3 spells CASSPTGLSNQPQHF. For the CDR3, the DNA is TGTGCCAGCTCACCGACAGGGTTGAGCAATCAGCCCCAGCATTTT.

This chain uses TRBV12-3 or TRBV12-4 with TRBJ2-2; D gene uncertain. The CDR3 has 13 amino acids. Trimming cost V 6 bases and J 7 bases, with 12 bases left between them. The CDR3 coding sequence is TGTGCCAGCAGGTCTCTTAGCAGCGGGGAGCTGTTTTTT. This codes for CASRSLSSGELFF.

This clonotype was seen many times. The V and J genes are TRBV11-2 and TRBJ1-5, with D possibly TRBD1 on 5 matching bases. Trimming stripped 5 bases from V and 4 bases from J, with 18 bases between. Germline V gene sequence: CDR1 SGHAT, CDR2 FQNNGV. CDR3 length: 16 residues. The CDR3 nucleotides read TGTGCCAGCAGCCCGTCCGGGGGAAGTGGGAATCAGCCCCAGCATTTT. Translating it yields CASSPSGGSGNQPQHF.